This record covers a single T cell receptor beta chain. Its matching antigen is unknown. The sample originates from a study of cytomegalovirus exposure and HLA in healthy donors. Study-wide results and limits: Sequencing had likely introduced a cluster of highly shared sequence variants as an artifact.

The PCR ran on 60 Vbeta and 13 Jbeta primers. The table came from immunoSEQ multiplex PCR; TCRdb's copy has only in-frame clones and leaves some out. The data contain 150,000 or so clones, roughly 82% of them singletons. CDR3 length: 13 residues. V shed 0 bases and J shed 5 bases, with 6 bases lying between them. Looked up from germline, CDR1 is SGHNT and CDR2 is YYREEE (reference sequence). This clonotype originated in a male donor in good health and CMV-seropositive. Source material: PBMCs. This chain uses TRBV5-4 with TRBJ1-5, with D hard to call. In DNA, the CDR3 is TGTGCCAGCAGCTTGGCCGGGGATCAGCCCCAGCATTTT. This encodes CASSLAGDQPQHF.